These T cell receptor beta chains were read from a single sample in a study of cytomegalovirus exposure and HLA in healthy donors. Sequenced by immunoSEQ multiplex PCR; TCRdb stores in-frame clones only, minus some. The table includes about 120,000 clones, 75% to 90% detected once. Sequenced input: PBMCs. These receptors were collected from a man aged 25-45 years in good health and CMV-seronegative. CDR3s include the opening cysteine and the closing phenylalanine or tryptophan. Fields, in order: clone size, J gene, D gene, V gene, CDR3 DNA, CDR3 protein. The D gene is left open where the match is weak. Clone size is not always given. Where it is, it says once, few, many or a class for expanded clones.

clone_size: NA
j_call: TRBJ1-2
d_call: TRBD1
v_call: TRBV9
cdr3_nt: TGTGCCAGTGGACAGGGGGCGCTATCCAACTATGGCTACACCTTC
cdr3_aa: CASGQGALSNYGYTF

clone_size: NA
j_call: TRBJ2-5
d_call: TRBD1
v_call: TRBV6-5
cdr3_nt: TGTGCCAGCAGTCCCGGCTGGACAGGATCGTACTTC
cdr3_aa: CASSPGWTGSYF

clone_size: NA
j_call: TRBJ1-2
d_call: NA
v_call: TRBV19
cdr3_nt: TGTGCCAGTAGTATACGAGGTGGACACAACTATGGCTACACCTTC
cdr3_aa: CASSIRGGHNYGYTF

clone_size: NA
j_call: TRBJ1-1
d_call: TRBD1
v_call: TRBV5-1
cdr3_nt: TGCGCCAGCAGCGGTGGACAGGGTTTTGGAGCTTTCTTT
cdr3_aa: CASSGGQGFGAFF

clone_size: few
j_call: TRBJ1-5
d_call: TRBD1
v_call: TRBV14
cdr3_nt: TGTGCCAGCAGCCAAGAGACGCACGGTTCGCCCAGGGGGCATCAGCCCCAGCATTTT
cdr3_aa: CASSQETHGSPRGHQPQHF

clone_size: NA
j_call: TRBJ2-2
d_call: TRBD1
v_call: TRBV29-1
cdr3_nt: TGCAGCGTTGGGACAGGGTCGAACACCGGGGAGCTGTTTTTT
cdr3_aa: CSVGTGSNTGELFF

clone_size: NA
j_call: TRBJ2-3
d_call: TRBD1
v_call: TRBV9
cdr3_nt: TGTGCCAGCAGCTCTACAGGGGCGGGCACAGATACGCAGTATTTT
cdr3_aa: CASSSTGAGTDTQYF

clone_size: NA
j_call: TRBJ1-2
d_call: TRBD1
v_call: TRBV4-2
cdr3_nt: TGTGCCAGCAGCCAGAGACAGGGTCGGAACTATGGCTACACCTTC
cdr3_aa: CASSQRQGRNYGYTF

clone_size: NA
j_call: TRBJ1-2
d_call: TRBD1
v_call: TRBV19
cdr3_nt: TGTGCCAGTAGTACAGCACGTCACAGGGGCCTCTATGGCTACACCTTC
cdr3_aa: CASSTARHRGLYGYTF

clone_size: NA
j_call: TRBJ2-6
d_call: NA
v_call: TRBV9
cdr3_nt: TGTGCCAGCAGCCCCCCGCCAGGACAGCCTAGCTCTGGGGCCAACGGCCTGACTTTC
cdr3_aa: CASSPPPGQPSSGANGLTF

clone_size: NA
j_call: TRBJ1-2
d_call: NA
v_call: TRBV9
cdr3_nt: TGTGCCTCTCGGGGTTATGGCTACACCTTC
cdr3_aa: CASRGYGYTF

clone_size: NA
j_call: TRBJ1-4
d_call: NA
v_call: TRBV2
cdr3_nt: TGTGCCAGCAGTGGGCAGGGTATTCGTTTTTTT
cdr3_aa: CASSGQGIRFF

clone_size: NA
j_call: TRBJ1-1
d_call: TRBD1
v_call: TRBV28
cdr3_nt: TGTGCCAGCAGTCCTAGGGGACAGATGAACACTGAAGCTTTCTTT
cdr3_aa: CASSPRGQMNTEAFF

clone_size: NA
j_call: TRBJ1-1
d_call: TRBD1
v_call: TRBV5-1
cdr3_nt: TGCGCCAGCAGCTTGGAGGCAGGGGGTAACACTGAAGCTTTCTTT
cdr3_aa: CASSLEAGGNTEAFF

clone_size: NA
j_call: TRBJ2-7
d_call: TRBD1
v_call: TRBV2
cdr3_nt: TGTGCCAGCAGCTGGGACAGTTCCTACGAGCAGTACTTC
cdr3_aa: CASSWDSSYEQYF

clone_size: few
j_call: TRBJ1-6
d_call: TRBD1
v_call: TRBV5-1
cdr3_nt: TGCGCCAGCAGTTCAGTCCCGGGACAGGGGCTGAGCTCCTATAATTCACCCCTCCACTTT
cdr3_aa: CASSSVPGQGLSSYNSPLHF

clone_size: NA
j_call: TRBJ1-2
d_call: NA
v_call: TRBV21-1
cdr3_nt: TGTGCCAGCAGCAGAATCGGGCCAAGAGGAGGTTATAGCTACACCTTC
cdr3_aa: CASSRIGPRGGYSYTF

clone_size: NA
j_call: TRBJ2-7
d_call: NA
v_call: TRBV11-2
cdr3_nt: TGTGCCAGCAGCCCCGGACTTTCCTACGAGCAGTACTTC
cdr3_aa: CASSPGLSYEQYF

clone_size: NA
j_call: TRBJ2-7
d_call: TRBD1
v_call: TRBV19
cdr3_nt: TGTGCCAGTTCGACCCGACACGGAGGACAGGGATCCTACGAGCAGTACTTC
cdr3_aa: CASSTRHGGQGSYEQYF

clone_size: NA
j_call: TRBJ1-1
d_call: NA
v_call: TRBV7-9
cdr3_nt: TGTGCCAGCAGCTTCTCCGCCCAGGATAAAAGAGCTTTCTTT
cdr3_aa: CASSFSAQDKRAFF

clone_size: NA
j_call: TRBJ1-5
d_call: NA
v_call: TRBV6-1
cdr3_nt: TGTGCCAGCAGTGGACAGTATAGCAATCAGCCCCAGCATTTT
cdr3_aa: CASSGQYSNQPQHF

clone_size: NA
j_call: TRBJ2-4
d_call: NA
v_call: TRBV11-3
cdr3_nt: TGTGCCAGCGAGACATTACTAGCCAAAAACATTCAGTACTTC
cdr3_aa: CASETLLAKNIQYF

clone_size: NA
j_call: TRBJ2-7
d_call: NA
v_call: TRBV4-1
cdr3_nt: TGCGCCAGCAGCCAGACAAGCGGCTACGAGCAGTACTTC
cdr3_aa: CASSQTSGYEQYF

clone_size: once
j_call: TRBJ1-5
d_call: NA
v_call: TRBV6-1
cdr3_nt: TGTGCCAGCAGTAGTCAGGGAAATCAGCCCCAGCATTTT
cdr3_aa: CASSSQGNQPQHF